The 31 T cell receptor beta chains presented below share a single source sample, sequenced in a study of T cell repertoires in cytomegalovirus infection. TCRdb independently ran MiXCR on the reads; one entry per CDR3 protein. The sample contains approximately 990,000 distinct CDR3 sequences, 25% to 40% of which appear only once. What these receptors recognize is not known. Sequenced material: cultured CD8+ T cells from PBMCs, taken from culture after CMV antigen stimulation. These receptors came from a human donor in good health (CMV status not recorded). Some clones in this sample may be carry-over from other donors' samples.

The V gene is TRBV5-5, the J gene TRBJ1-2; the D is unclear. V gave up 0 bases and J gave up 2 bases, with 8 bases separating them. The V gene's germline CDR1 is SGHKS and CDR2 YYEKEE (reference sequence). The length of the CDR3 is 14 residues. Here the CDR3 reads CASSLGTDNYGYTF. The CDR3 coding sequence is TGTGCCAGCAGCTTGGGGACGGACAACTATGGCTACACCTTC.

The sample holds a few counts of this clonotype. The chain employs TRBV6-1 and TRBJ1-3; tentative D call: TRBD1 (6 bases). The CDR3 is 15 amino acids. Germline V gene sequence: CDR1 MNHNS, CDR2 SASEGT. Trimming removed 6 bases from V and 2 bases from J, with 14 bases in between. The CDR3: CASRTGLTTGNTIYF. The CDR3 DNA follows: TGTGCCAGCAGAACAGGGTTAACGACTGGAAACACCATATATTTT.

This clonotype was detected ten times or more. The V and J genes are TRBV7-2 and TRBJ2-1, with 7 bases that match TRBD2. From germline, CDR1 is SGHTA and CDR2 FQGNSA. The CDR3 runs 16 residues. The trim removed 4 bases at V and 3 bases at J, leaving 9 bases unmatched. Here the CDR3 DNA reads TGTGCCAGCAGCTGGGGCCTTGAGCGGGGCTACAATGAGCAGTTCTTC. Residues: CASSWGLERGYNEQFF.

About this clonotype: A far larger clone is a single base away, which makes a read error likely. V usage is TRBV7-2 and J usage is TRBJ1-1, with a possible D match to TRBD1 (5 bases). CDR1 SGHTA and CDR2 FQGNSA come from the germline V gene. The CDR3 is 11 residues long. CDR3 sequence reads: CASSEGTEVFF. Here the CDR3 DNA reads TGTGCCAGCAGCGAGGGGACTGAAGTTTTCTTT.

The chain carries TRBV2 and TRBJ1-1; D is possibly TRBD1 (5 bases). The ends were cut back, 10 bases at V and 1 base at J, with 13 bases in the middle. From germline, CDR1 is SNHLY and CDR2 FYNNEI. This CDR3 is 13 amino acids long. In DNA, the CDR3 is TGTGCCACCCCAGGGAGGACGAACACTGAAGCTTTCTTT. This encodes CATPGRTNTEAFF.

About this clonotype: The junction and the germline gene differ at one end; a read error may be behind it. This chain joins TRBV7-8 and TRBJ1-1; the D is unclear. CDR1 is SGHVS, CDR2 FQNEAQ, per germline. The CDR3 length is 15 residues. The CDR3 DNA is TGTGCCAGCTGCTTAGGTGGCAGCTATAACACTGAAGCTTTCTTT. Amino acids: CASCLGGSYNTEAFF.

This clonotype was seen a handful of times. The chain employs TRBV5-6 and TRBJ1-1, with D hard to call. The CDR3 length is 15 residues. The germline CDR1 and CDR2 sequences are SGHDT and YYEEEE. Trimming left V 1 base short and J 1 base short, with 11 bases between. The CDR3: CASSLNEGRNTEAFF. For the CDR3, the DNA is TGTGCCAGCAGCTTGAATGAGGGAAGGAACACTGAAGCTTTCTTT.

This clonotype was seen more than once but under ten times. The chain couples TRBV5-6 to TRBJ2-3, with D tentatively TRBD2 (6 bases). Trimming removed 2 bases from V and 3 bases from J, with 10 bases in between. Germline CDR1 is SGHDT and CDR2 is YYEEEE. The CDR3 runs 14 residues. The CDR3 loop reads CASSFTAGTDTQYF. In DNA, the CDR3 is TGTGCCAGCAGCTTCACTGCGGGGACAGATACGCAGTATTTT.

This clonotype came up a few times. Here the CDR3 DNA reads TGTGCCAGCAGCCAATTAAAAAGCGGGGGAAACAATGAGCAGTTCTTC. Translating it yields CASSQLKSGGNNEQFF. The rearrangement uses TRBV14 and TRBJ2-1; 8 bases match TRBD2. V was pared by 2 bases and J by 5 bases, with 8 bases of the junction left unmatched. CDR3 size: 16 residues. Germline CDR1 SGHDN, CDR2 FVKESK.

This clonotype has just one count. The V gene is TRBV19, the J gene TRBJ1-1, with unresolved D. CDR1 is LNHDA, CDR2 SQIVND, per germline (reference sequence). Trimming cost V 3 bases and J 3 bases, with 8 bases left between them. CDR3 size: 13 residues. This CDR3 is CASSMNSHTEAFF. In DNA, the CDR3 is TGTGCCAGTAGTATGAACAGTCACACTGAAGCTTTCTTT.

This clonotype turned up a few times. This chain uses TRBV7-8 with TRBJ1-4; 7 nucleotides line up with TRBD1. Losses at the gene ends were 5 bases for V and 11 bases for J; bases not matched to a gene: 2. This CDR3 has 11 residues. The V gene's germline CDR1 is SGHVS and CDR2 FQNEAQ. The CDR3 DNA is TGTGCCAGCAGCCTACAGGGGAAACTGTTTTTT. It specifies CASSLQGKLFF.

The chain is built from TRBV7-9 and TRBJ2-7; D unclear. Trimming cost V 3 bases and J 3 bases, with 12 bases left between them. CDR1 SEHNR and CDR2 FQNEAQ come from the germline V gene (reference sequence). This CDR3 comprises 14 residues. The CDR3 loop is CASSFARTYYEQYF. The CDR3 DNA reads as TGTGCCAGCAGCTTCGCCCGAACGTACTACGAGCAGTACTTC.

In this sample, this clonotype turned up a few times. V is TRBV6-1 and J is TRBJ1-6; the D is unclear. V was shortened by 4 bases and J by 9 bases, with 16 bases between the two germline ends. The CDR3 runs to 15 residues. Germline V CDR1 and CDR2: MNHNS, SASEGT. Here the CDR3 DNA reads TGTGCCAGCAGTGCACAGCGACGGGAGGGTTCACCCCTCCACTTT. Translated: CASSAQRREGSPLHF.

This clonotype was detected a few times. The rearrangement uses TRBV7-6 and TRBJ2-5, with 8 bases aligning to TRBD1. The ends lost 0 bases at V and 2 bases at J; junction bases unmatched: 2. Germline values: CDR1 SGHVS, CDR2 FNYEAQ. The CDR3 has 15 residues. For the CDR3, the DNA is TGTGCCAGCAGCTTAGCTGGGACAGGTCAAGAGACCCAGTACTTC. The encoded protein is CASSLAGTGQETQYF.

This clonotype was seen a few times. The chain has TRBV27 and TRBJ2-7; D ambiguous. The CDR3 contains 13 residues. Deletions cut 8 bases from V and 0 bases from J, with 11 bases between. Germline V CDR1 and CDR2: MNHEY, SMNVEV (reference sequence). The CDR3 DNA is TGTGCCAGCGGATACGGCAGCTCCTACGAGCAGTACTTC. This gives the protein CASGYGSSYEQYF.

Turning to this clonotype: At one end the junction does not follow the germline gene, possibly because of a read error. CDR3 sequence reads: CASSTRQGRHSLGTEELFF. The DNA for the CDR3 is TGTGCCAGTAGTACGCGACAGGGGCGACATTCTTTGGGCACCGAGGAGCTGTTTTTT. V and J are TRBV19 and TRBJ2-2, with 8 bases identical to TRBD1. The length of the CDR3 is 19 residues. In germline, CDR1 is LNHDA, CDR2 SQIVND (reference sequence). Full variable domain (outside the CDR3, taken from reference TRBV19 and TRBJ2-2): DGGITQSPKYLFRKEGQNVTLSCEQNLNHDAMYWYRQDPGQGLRLIYYSQIVNDFQKGDIAEGYSVSREKKESFPLTVTSAQKNPTAFYLCASSTRQGRHSLGTEELFFGEGSRLTVL.

J is TRBJ2-4 and V is TRBV29-1; TRBD2 matches 9 bases. Germline V gives CDR1 SQVTM, CDR2 ANQGSEA. The CDR3 contains 17 residues. The V segment lost 6 bases and the J segment 0 bases; nucleotides outside the gene matches: 12. The CDR3 protein is CSVQTSGAPLAKNIQYF. In nucleotides, the CDR3 is TGCAGCGTCCAGACTAGCGGAGCTCCCTTAGCCAAAAACATTCAGTACTTC.

The chain joins TRBV14 to TRBJ2-7, with D tentatively TRBD1 (6 bases). V lost 0 bases, J lost 5 bases, and 20 bases lay in between. The CDR3 totals 17 residues. Germline V gives CDR1 SGHDN, CDR2 FVKESK. The CDR3 coding sequence is TGTGCCAGCAGCCAAGATCGAGTGAGGCAGGGGTGGAACGAGCAGTACGTC. This translates into CASSQDRVRQGWNEQYV.

Only a few counts were recorded for this clonotype. This rearrangement joins TRBV7-9 to TRBJ2-1; 7 nucleotides line up with TRBD2. The CDR3 has 15 residues. V shed 4 bases and J 2 bases; nucleotides not matched to a gene: 5. Per the germline V gene, CDR1 is SEHNR and CDR2 is FQNEAQ (reference sequence). The CDR3: CASSWAGEPYNEQFF. In DNA form, the CDR3 reads TGTGCCAGCAGCTGGGCGGGGGAGCCCTACAATGAGCAGTTCTTC.

This clonotype was counted a few times. V and J are TRBV28 and TRBJ1-5, with a weak D call TRBD1 (6 bases). The CDR3 runs to 14 residues. V lost 4 bases and J lost 7, with 14 bases in between. Germline V gives CDR1 MDHEN, CDR2 SYDVKM. CDR3 sequence: CASSSLSGAQPQHF. CDR3 sequence (DNA): TGTGCCAGCAGTTCTTTATCGGGGGCGCAGCCCCAGCATTTT. Full variable domain (rest looked up from reference TRBV28 and TRBJ1-5): DVKVTQSSRYLVKRTGEKVFLECVQDMDHENMFWYRQDPGLGLRLIYFSYDVKMKEKGDIPEGYSVSREKKERFSLILESASTNQTSMYLCASSSLSGAQPQHFGDGTRLSIL.

This clonotype was found many times. V is TRBV7-9 and J is TRBJ2-1; a weak D match, TRBD2 (5 bases). The length of the CDR3 is 16 residues. V was shortened by 5 bases and J by 8 bases, with 22 bases between the two germline ends. Germline-derived CDR1 and CDR2 are SEHNR and FQNEAQ (reference sequence). The CDR3 coding sequence is TGTGCCAGCAGCCCTGAGGGAAGCTCGGCGTACGATGAGCAGTTCTTC. Translated, it gives CASSPEGSSAYDEQFF.

The chain links TRBV5-1 to TRBJ2-1; no reliable D call. This CDR3 comprises 14 residues. V dropped 1 base and J dropped 9 bases, with 14 bases sitting between them. Germline CDR1 and CDR2: SGHRS and YFSETQ. DNA for the CDR3: TGCGCCAGCAGCTTGCGACATATGACCGGTGAGCAGTTCTTC. As protein: CASSLRHMTGEQFF.

The J gene is TRBJ2-1, the V gene TRBV12-3 or TRBV12-4; D might be TRBD2 (6 bases). Trimming stripped 4 bases from V and 8 bases from J, with 15 bases between. The CDR3 length is 14 residues. In DNA form, the CDR3 reads TGTGCCAGCAGTTCCCCGTGGGGGGATGATGAGCAGTTCTTC. This codes for CASSSPWGDDEQFF.

This clonotype was observed a handful of times. V and J are TRBV2 and TRBJ2-3; TRBD1 matches at 7 bases. The J segment lost 1 base and the V segment lost 4 bases, leaving 8 bases of the junction unmatched. Germline V gene lookup returns CDR1 SNHLY and CDR2 FYNNEI. The length of the CDR3 is 16 residues. CDR3 residues: CASSVPIGQGTDTQYF. For the CDR3, the DNA is TGTGCCAGCAGTGTACCCATAGGACAGGGCACAGATACGCAGTATTTT.

This clonotype was seen ten or more times. J is TRBJ1-5 and V is TRBV7-8, with D unresolved. Germline V gives CDR1 SGHVS, CDR2 FQNEAQ. V shed 8 bases and J shed 0 bases, with 11 bases lying between them. This CDR3 has 14 residues. The DNA of the CDR3 is TGTGCCAGCCGAGGCACGATTAGCAATCAGCCCCAGCATTTT. It yields the protein CASRGTISNQPQHF. The complete variable domain, with remaining parts taken from reference TRBV7-8 and TRBJ1-5, reads GAGVSQSPRYKVAKRGQDVALRCDPISGHVSLFWYQQALGQGPEFLTYFQNEAQLDKSGLPSDRFFAERPEGSVSTLKIQRTQQEDSAVYLCASRGTISNQPQHFGDGTRLSIL.

The rearrangement joins TRBV10-3 to TRBJ1-6, with D possibly matching TRBD1 (5 bases). Germline lookup yields CDR1 ENHRY and CDR2 SYGVKD. The CDR3 length is 18 residues. Trimming took off 2 bases at V and 0 bases at J, with 14 bases between the two ends. CDR3 sequence (DNA): TGTGCCATCAGTGAGATAGACAGCCTGAGCTCCTATAATTCACCCCTCCACTTT. It yields the protein CAISEIDSLSSYNSPLHF.

Only a few counts were recorded for this clonotype. The rearrangement joins TRBV12-3 or TRBV12-4 to TRBJ1-1, with 8 positions matching TRBD1. V shed 5 bases and J 5 bases; nucleotides not matched to a gene: 4. This CDR3 has 13 residues. The CDR3 sequence is CASSPGQETEAFF. The CDR3 DNA sequence: TGTGCCAGCAGTCCGGGACAGGAGACTGAAGCTTTCTTT.

This chain connects TRBV24-1 to TRBJ1-5, with D possibly matching TRBD1 (5 bases). This CDR3 has 14 residues. Germline lookup yields CDR1 KGHDR and CDR2 SFDVKD. Trimming removed 4 bases from V and 4 bases from J, with 10 bases in between. The CDR3 DNA reads as TGTGCCACCAGTGAGAGGGACGGTAATCAGCCCCAGCATTTT. This encodes CATSERDGNQPQHF.

This clonotype came up a few times. The J gene is TRBJ2-1, the V gene TRBV6-2 or TRBV6-3; 9 bases map to TRBD2. Per the germline V gene, CDR1 is MNHEY and CDR2 is SVGEGT. The trim removed 0 bases at V and 4 bases at J, leaving 7 bases unmatched. The CDR3 runs 17 residues. CDR3 loop: CASSYSTISGGYNEQFF. The CDR3 bases are TGTGCCAGCAGTTACTCGACGATTAGCGGGGGTTACAATGAGCAGTTCTTC.

This clonotype was seen repeatedly, ten times or more. The chain uses TRBV7-8 and TRBJ2-5; 14 positions match TRBD2. The CDR3 has 14 amino acids. Germline V CDR1 and CDR2: SGHVS, FQNEAQ. The V and J ends lost 4 bases and 14 bases, in that order; junction bases with no gene match: 9. CDR3 sequence: CASSSGLAGGWSYF. DNA for the CDR3: TGTGCCAGCAGCTCTGGACTAGCGGGGGGATGGTCCTACTTC.

This chain links TRBV13 with TRBJ2-5, with 11 positions matching TRBD1. V trimming: 0 bases; J trimming: 5 bases; junction bases outside the gene matches: 5. Germline V CDR1 and CDR2: PRHDT, FYEKMQ (reference sequence). The CDR3 extends over 16 amino acids. DNA for the CDR3: TGTGCCAGCAGCTTAGGCCTTCGGGACAGGGGGGAGACCCAGTACTTC. Protein: CASSLGLRDRGETQYF. The variable domain in full, with the rest retrieved from reference TRBV13 and TRBJ2-5, is AAGVIQSPRHLIKEKRETATLKCYPIPRHDTVYWYQQGPGQDPQFLISFYEKMQSDKGSIPDRFSAQQFSDYHSELNMSSLELGDSALYFCASSLGLRDRGETQYFGPGTRLLVL.